The T cell receptor beta chain described here comes from a study of T cells in Graves' hyperthyroidism and ophthalmopathy. General study results and limits: Ophthalmopathy was told apart from stable hyperthyroidism by a 13 V-J model.

This CDR3 comprises 13 residues. The germline V gene encodes CDR1 GTSNPN and CDR2 SVGIG (reference sequence). The V and J ends lost 5 bases and 4 bases respectively, with 11 bases between them. A patient was excluded if there was uncontrolled infection, other autoimmune disease, pregnancy or lactation. The authors obtained PBMCs from 10 ml of fresh peripheral blood. This clonotype was recorded at least ten times. Its target is unknown. RNA transcripts served as the template for amplifying TCR beta CDR3 regions. First-round RT-PCR targeting the TCR CDR3 was performed with the HTBI primer set. TCRdb redid the calling of the multiplex PCR reads with MiXCR, one entry per CDR3 protein. The repertoire holds about 400,000 distinct CDR3 sequences, with 11% to 15% as singletons.

The sequencing input was blood. The receptor's source is a middle-aged man with Graves' ophthalmopathy. V usage is TRBV30 and J usage is TRBJ2-2; TRBD2 is a possible D gene (6 bases). The CDR3 bases are TGTGCCTGGCGGAGGGACCCCACCGGGGAGCTGTTTTTT. Its translation: CAWRRDPTGELFF. Using reference TRBV30 and TRBJ2-2 for the parts outside the CDR3, the full variable domain is SQTIHQWPATLVQPVGSPLSLECTVEGTSNPNLYWYRQAAGRGLQLLFYSVGIGQISSEVPQNLSASRPQDRQFILSSKKLLLSDSGFYLCAWRRDPTGELFFGEGSRLTVL.